The 30 T cell receptor beta chains below come from one sample, sequenced in a study of cytomegalovirus exposure and HLA in healthy donors. The PCR employed 60 Vbeta primers together with 13 Jbeta primers. Clones were read by immunoSEQ multiplex PCR, and TCRdb kept only the in-frame ones, dropping some. The sample records 210,000 or so clones, 83% being singletons. The sequenced sample was PBMCs. These receptors were obtained from a girl aged 5-17 years in good health and CMV-seronegative.

The chain employs TRBV19 and TRBJ1-5; no reliable D call. The V end was cut by 4 bases, the J end by 5 bases, with 9 bases between. Germline loops: CDR1 LNHDA, CDR2 SQIVND (reference sequence). The CDR3 sequence is 13 residues long. The CDR3 region is CASSKPGDQPQHF. The CDR3 bases are TGTGCCAGTAGTAAGCCCGGGGATCAGCCCCAGCATTTT.

In this sample, this clone turned up a few times. The chain combines TRBV9 with TRBJ2-7, with 7 bases lining up with TRBD1. V shed 5 bases and J 0 bases; nucleotides not matched to a gene: 5. Germline V lookup: CDR1 SGDLS, CDR2 YYNGEE. The CDR3 is 14 residues long. This chain's CDR3 is CASSGRDSSYEQYF. Here the CDR3 DNA reads TGTGCCAGCAGTGGTAGGGACAGCTCCTACGAGCAGTACTTC.

The V and J genes are TRBV7-9 and TRBJ1-2; D unclear. Germline CDR1 and CDR2: SEHNR and FQNEAQ (reference sequence). This CDR3 region has 13 residues. V was clipped by 1 base and J by 5 bases, with 8 bases between them. CDR3 in amino acids: CASSLGRKYGYTF. The CDR3 DNA is TGTGCCAGCAGCTTAGGGAGAAAATATGGCTACACCTTC. Full variable domain (remainder filled in from reference TRBV7-9 and TRBJ1-2): DTGVSQNPRHKITKRGQNVTFRCDPISEHNRLYWYRQTLGQGPEFLTYFQNEAQLEKSRLLSDRFSAERPKGSFSTLEIQRTEQGDSAMYLCASSLGRKYGYTFGSGTRLTVV.

This chain joins TRBV6-1 and TRBJ1-6; 8 bases agree with TRBD1. The CDR3 contains 15 residues. Trimming cost V 4 bases and J 10 bases; bases outside gene matches: 9. Germline V gives CDR1 MNHNS, CDR2 SASEGT. The DNA for the CDR3 is TGTGCCAGCAGTGCAACAGGGGGGACGGGCTCACCCCTCCACTTT. Translating gives CASSATGGTGSPLHF.

This clone was recorded only once. This rearrangement joins TRBV19 to TRBJ1-2; D may be TRBD1 (5 bases). The V gene lost 3 bases and the J gene lost 4 bases, with 12 bases spanning the gap. Germline V gene data show CDR1 as LNHDA and CDR2 as SQIVND (reference sequence). The CDR3 loop spans 14 amino acids. The CDR3 sequence is CASSMQGTTYGYTF. The CDR3 DNA follows: TGTGCCAGTAGTATGCAGGGAACTACCTATGGCTACACCTTC.

This chain connects TRBV4-2 to TRBJ2-1; perhaps TRBD1 as D (6 bases). V was trimmed by 8 bases and J by 6 bases, leaving 8 bases between them. The CDR3 consists of 11 residues. Germline CDR1 LGHNA, CDR2 YNFKEQ. CDR3 loop: CASSRGNEQFF. Written as DNA, the CDR3 is TGTGCCAGCTCCAGGGGCAATGAGCAGTTCTTC.

In its sample, this clone was seen once. The gene calls are TRBV4-1 and TRBJ2-1; D possibly corresponds to TRBD2 (6 bases). The CDR3 spans 14 residues. Germline values: CDR1 MGHRA, CDR2 YSYEKL. The ends were cut back, 4 bases at V and 4 bases at J, with 11 bases in the middle. The DNA for the CDR3 is TGCGCCAGCAGCCCGGGGGTCTCGTACAATGAGCAGTTCTTC. Its protein is CASSPGVSYNEQFF.

The chain couples TRBV28 to TRBJ1-2, with a tentative D call TRBD1 (5 bases). The CDR3 is 15 amino acids. Looked up from germline, CDR1 is MDHEN and CDR2 is SYDVKM. The V end was cut by 4 bases, the J end by 4 bases, with 16 bases between. The DNA of the CDR3 is TGTGCCAGCAGTTCCAAACAGGTTTCTTCCTATGGCTACACCTTC. Its translation: CASSSKQVSSYGYTF.

As regards this clone: At one boundary the junction diverges from the germline segment, which might be a read error. The gene calls are TRBV7-9 and TRBJ1-1; D gene uncertain. CDR3 length equals 13 residues. The germline V gene has CDR1 SEHNR and CDR2 FQNEAQ (reference sequence). CDR3 region: CSSSLRENTEAFF. As DNA, the CDR3 is TGTTCCAGCAGCTTGAGGGAGAACACTGAAGCTTTCTTT.

The chain joins TRBV7-3 to TRBJ2-3; no firm D call. Looked up from germline, CDR1 is SGHTA and CDR2 is FQGTGA. The CDR3 consists of 14 residues. V was shortened by 1 base and J by 3 bases, with 8 bases between the two germline ends. CDR3 bases: TGTGCCAGCAGCTTAAGTCCACAAACAGATACGCAGTATTTT. Amino acid sequence: CASSLSPQTDTQYF.

The J gene is TRBJ1-2, the V gene TRBV27; 7 bases map to TRBD1. After removal of 4 bases from V and 5 bases from J, the junction contained 13 bases not matched to a gene. The germline V gene has CDR1 MNHEY and CDR2 SMNVEV (reference sequence). The CDR3 extends over 16 amino acids. CDR3 sequence (DNA): TGTGCCAGCAGTTCCGGGACAGAAAGTTCGTTATATGGCTACACCTTC. This codes for CASSSGTESSLYGYTF.

The CDR3 reads CASKTDRGGEQYF. CDR3 coding DNA: TGTGCCAGCAAAACCGATAGGGGGGGCGAGCAGTACTTC. V gene TRBV27 combines with J gene TRBJ2-7; D is perhaps TRBD2 (7 bases). Germline V gene data show CDR1 as MNHEY and CDR2 as SMNVEV (reference sequence). The CDR3 has 13 residues. V was cut by 7 bases and J by 6 bases, with 16 bases left in between.

This clone has a single count. The chain has TRBV2 and TRBJ2-7; perhaps TRBD1 as D (6 bases). V was trimmed by 8 bases and J by 5 bases, leaving 37 bases between them. CDR1 and CDR2 from the germline V gene are SNHLY and FYNNEI. This CDR3 has 20 residues. CDR3 coding DNA: TGTGCCAGCGAGGGACACTTGAAGGACCGTTTGACAGGAAAAGTGGACGAGCAGTACTTC. It translates to CASEGHLKDRLTGKVDEQYF.

The chain combines TRBV19 with TRBJ1-6; 9 nucleotides agree with TRBD1. CDR1 and CDR2 (germline): LNHDA, SQIVND (reference sequence). The J segment lost 7 bases and the V segment lost 4 bases, leaving 5 bases of the junction unmatched. The CDR3 sequence is 15 residues long. CDR3 region: CASSRRDRDNSPLHF. In nucleotides, the CDR3 is TGTGCCAGTAGTAGGCGGGACAGGGACAATTCACCCCTCCACTTT.

The chain carries TRBV15 and TRBJ1-5; D is ambiguous. Germline CDR1 and CDR2: LNHNV and YYDKDF (reference sequence). V was pared by 0 bases and J by 6 bases, with 18 bases between. This CDR3 region has 17 residues. This chain's CDR3 is CATSRDRGGTLGQPQHF. CDR3 DNA: TGTGCCACCAGCAGAGATCGAGGCGGCACTTTGGGTCAGCCCCAGCATTTT.

The chain employs TRBV29-1 and TRBJ2-3, with TRBD1 identical over 7 bases. Per germline, CDR1 SQVTM and CDR2 ANQGSEA. V dropped 3 bases and J dropped 0; count of bases not matched to a gene: 6. The CDR3 has 15 residues. CDR3 in amino acids: CSVELGQSSTDTQYF. The CDR3 bases are TGCAGCGTTGAGTTGGGACAGTCAAGCACAGATACGCAGTATTTT.

The chain links TRBV7-3 to TRBJ2-7; weak D call: TRBD2 (6 bases). The CDR3 extends over 12 amino acids. Germline CDR1 reads SGHTA; CDR2 reads FQGTGA. Trimming stripped 8 bases from V and 5 bases from J, with 13 bases between. This chain's CDR3 is CASGFGGDEQYF. For the CDR3, the DNA is TGTGCCAGCGGGTTCGGGGGAGACGAGCAGTACTTC. The variable domain in full, completed from reference TRBV7-3 and TRBJ2-7, reads GAGVSQTPSNKVTEKGKYVELRCDPISGHTALYWYRQSLGQGPEFLIYFQGTGAADDSGLPNDRFFAVRPEGSVSTLKIQRTERGDSAVYLCASGFGGDEQYFGPGTRLTVT.

The chain uses TRBV28 and TRBJ2-7; unclear D gene. The CDR3 covers 12 residues. Germline-derived CDR1 and CDR2 are MDHEN and SYDVKM. V was shortened by 5 bases and J by 4 bases, with 9 bases between the two germline ends. The DNA of the CDR3 is TGTGCCAGCAGTCTCCTTCGTTACGAGCAGTACTTC. Its translation: CASSLLRYEQYF.

The chain employs TRBV28 and TRBJ2-1; D is possibly TRBD2 (6 bases). Germline-derived CDR1 and CDR2 are MDHEN and SYDVKM. The CDR3 has 17 amino acids. V lost 10 bases and J lost 4, with 26 bases in between. The CDR3 DNA is TGTGCCACCCTGATGGGCGGGGCTGGACGTCTTTACAATGAGCAGTTCTTC. Translation gives CATLMGGAGRLYNEQFF.

In its sample, this clone is medium-sized (0.01 to 0.1%). The genes are TRBV4-2 and TRBJ2-7, with D possibly being TRBD1 (7 bases). There are 15 residues in the CDR3. V was shortened by 1 base and J by 1 base, with 11 bases between the two germline ends. CDR1 LGHNA and CDR2 YNFKEQ come from the germline V gene. CDR3 sequence reads: CASSQVRDSSYEQYF. CDR3 in DNA: TGTGCCAGCAGCCAAGTGCGGGACAGTTCCTACGAGCAGTACTTC.

The chain employs TRBV4-3 and TRBJ1-1; weak D call: TRBD1 (6 bases). The CDR3 is 17 residues long. Germline CDR1 LGHNA, CDR2 YSLEER. V lost 0 bases and J lost 9, with 23 bases in between. The CDR3 here is CASSQDKVDSTGRQAFF. CDR3 nucleotides: TGCGCCAGCAGCCAAGATAAGGTGGATTCGACAGGCCGCCAAGCTTTCTTT.

The rearrangement joins TRBV2 to TRBJ2-3, with 11 nucleotides matching TRBD2. J gave up 6 bases and V 5 bases, and 7 bases lay outside the gene matches. This CDR3 comprises 15 residues. CDR1 and CDR2 from the germline V gene are SNHLY and FYNNEI. This CDR3 is CASSFSGGASDTQYF. The CDR3 nucleotides are TGTGCCAGCAGTTTTAGCGGGGGGGCCAGTGATACGCAGTATTTT.

The genes are TRBV29-1 and TRBJ2-1; D possibly corresponds to TRBD2 (5 bases). Germline CDR1 SQVTM, CDR2 ANQGSEA. Deletions cut 5 bases from V and 7 bases from J, with 12 bases between. The CDR3 length is 12 residues. Written as DNA, the CDR3 is TGCAGCGTTTCAGCTAGCAGGAATGAGCAGTTCTTC. The encoded protein is CSVSASRNEQFF.

The J gene is TRBJ2-1, the V gene TRBV28; TRBD2 agrees at 7 bases. Germline V gives CDR1 MDHEN, CDR2 SYDVKM. The CDR3 loop spans 15 amino acids. The trim removed 6 bases at V and 1 base at J, leaving 6 bases unmatched. This CDR3 reads CASRRGGQSYNEQFF. The CDR3 nucleotides read TGTGCCAGCAGAAGGGGAGGGCAATCCTACAATGAGCAGTTCTTC.

This chain connects TRBV6-4 to TRBJ1-2; 7 bases line up with TRBD1. Germline V gives CDR1 MRHNA, CDR2 SNTAGT. The CDR3 contains 14 residues. V trimming: 4 bases; J trimming: 0 bases; junction bases outside the gene matches: 2. The chain's CDR3 is CASSGQGPNYGYTF. The CDR3 coding sequence is TGTGCCAGCAGTGGACAGGGTCCTAACTATGGCTACACCTTC.

CDR3: CASSLSSTGASREKLFF. Written as DNA, the CDR3 is TGTGCCAGCAGTTTAAGTTCAACAGGGGCCAGTCGAGAAAAACTGTTTTTT. The chain uses TRBV28 and TRBJ1-4, with 7 positions matching TRBD1. The CDR3 totals 17 residues. V lost 2 bases, J lost 8 bases, and 14 bases stayed unmatched. CDR1 MDHEN and CDR2 SYDVKM come from the germline V gene.

This clone was counted a few times. The CDR3 loop reads CASSRSTDTQYF. The CDR3 DNA is TGTGCCAGCAGCCGTAGCACAGATACGCAGTATTTT. The rearrangement links TRBV13 to TRBJ2-3, with no clear D. The germline gives CDR1 PRHDT, CDR2 FYEKMQ (reference sequence). V was cut by 5 bases and J by 0 bases, with 3 bases left in between. The CDR3 has 12 residues.

The V gene is TRBV6-1, the J gene TRBJ2-7; 11 bases are a match to TRBD1. There are 15 residues in the CDR3. Germline CDR1 is MNHNS and CDR2 is SASEGT. After removal of 3 bases from V and 4 bases from J, the junction contained 5 bases not matched to a gene. The CDR3 coding sequence is TGTGCCAGCAGTGATAAGGGGACAGGGGGGTACGAGCAGTACTTC. It yields the protein CASSDKGTGGYEQYF.

This chain connects TRBV28 to TRBJ2-3; 7 positions agree with TRBD2. The CDR3 consists of 14 residues. Germline trimming cut 10 bases from V and 2 bases from J; bases unmatched to any gene: 9. Looked up from germline, CDR1 is MDHEN and CDR2 is SYDVKM. CDR3: CATGPGRATDTQYF. The CDR3 coding sequence is TGTGCCACAGGTCCGGGGAGGGCCACAGATACGCAGTATTTT.

The chain employs TRBV18 and TRBJ2-3; possibly TRBD2 for D (6 bases). This CDR3 has 15 residues. V shed 4 bases and J shed 2 bases, with 13 bases lying between them. Germline CDR1 is KGHSH and CDR2 is LQKENI. The chain's CDR3 is CASSLVAGYTDTQYF. CDR3 sequence (DNA): TGTGCCAGCTCACTTGTGGCGGGGTACACAGATACGCAGTATTTT.